The TCR beta chain described here comes from a study of OX40 agonist ivuxolimab in advanced cancers. Overall study context: Patients were given ivuxolimab, an antibody that agonizes OX40 (CD134).

Assay: immunoSEQ multiplex PCR; the TCRdb copy retains only in-frame clones and omits some. The sample has roughly 75,000 clones; about 86% are singletons. A remark on this clone: Its antigen is still unknown.

Findings and caveats of the study: Doses of 0.1 to 3.0 mg/kg were accompanied by clonal expansion of CD4+ and CD8+ blood T cells by week 6. CD8+ T cells showed, on average, more clonal expansion than CD4+ cells.

The CDR3 consists of 16 residues. Germline CDR1 reads SGHDT; CDR2 reads YYEEEE. Losses at the gene ends were 3 bases for V and 7 bases for J; bases not matched to a gene: 10. Source: CD4+ or CD8+ T cells sorted from blood, taken in a trial of the OX40 agonist ivuxolimab. The TCR sequence derives from an adult with an advanced solid tumor such as melanoma, head and neck, liver or kidney cancer. This chain joins TRBV5-6 and TRBJ2-5; 12 bases are a match to TRBD2. The CDR3 sequence: CASSSLTSGRLATQYF. In nucleotides, the CDR3 is TGTGCCAGCAGCTCGTTGACTAGCGGGAGATTGGCGACCCAGTACTTC. Together with reference TRBV5-6 and TRBJ2-5, the CDR3 gives the full variable domain: DAGVTQSPTHLIKTRGQQVTLRCSPKSGHDTVSWYQQALGQGPQFIFQYYEEEERQRGNFPDRFSGHQFPNYSSELNVNALLLGDSALYLCASSSLTSGRLATQYFGPGTRLLVL.